Listed below are T cell receptor beta chains from one sample, sequenced in a study of cytomegalovirus exposure and HLA in healthy donors. Libraries were prepared by immunoSEQ multiplex PCR; TCRdb keeps only in-frame clonotypes and omits some of them. The profile shows 100,000 to 120,000 clones, over 70% of them singletons. Sequencing input: PBMCs. The receptors shown here come from a man aged 25-45 years in good health and CMV-seronegative. CDR3s include the opening cysteine and the closing phenylalanine or tryptophan. The D gene is left open where the match is weak. Rows give clone size only sometimes, using once, few, many, or a class for an expanded clone.

j_call clone_size d_call v_call cdr3_nt cdr3_aa
TRBJ2-1 NA TRBD2 TRBV19 TGTGCCAGTAGCGGGACTAGCGCAGTCAATGAGCAGTTCTTC CASSGTSAVNEQFF
TRBJ1-1 NA NA TRBV19 TGTGCCAGTAGGACGGAGGGAACAGGTCGCACTGAAGCTTTCTTT CASRTEGTGRTEAFF
TRBJ2-6 NA NA TRBV2 TGTGCCAGCGTCAGGGCGCTAGGGGCCAACGTCCTGACTTTC CASVRALGANVLTF
TRBJ1-2 few NA TRBV4-2 TGTGCCAGCAGCCAAGCCGGGACATACCAATATGGCTACACCTTC CASSQAGTYQYGYTF
TRBJ1-2 NA NA TRBV28 TGTGCCAGCAGTGGCAGGCGTGGCTACACCTTC CASSGRRGYTF
TRBJ1-5 NA NA TRBV25-1 TGTGCCAGCATGGGGCGCAATCAGCCCCAGCATTTT CASMGRNQPQHF
TRBJ1-2 NA NA TRBV27 TGTGCCAGCAGTTTTACGGGTTCTGGCTACACCTTC CASSFTGSGYTF
TRBJ1-3 few NA TRBV30 TGTGCCTGGACTACTACTGGAAACACCATATATTTT CAWTTTGNTIYF
TRBJ1-6 NA NA TRBV7-2 TGTGCCAGCAGCGGAACGACAGGCCTGTTCTATAATTCACCCCTCCACTTT CASSGTTGLFYNSPLHF
TRBJ1-2 NA NA TRBV11-2 TGTGCCAGCAGTTTCCTGACAGACTATGGCTACACCTTC CASSFLTDYGYTF
TRBJ2-5 few TRBD2 TRBV2 TGTGCCAGCAGGACCGGGGGAGGGGCCCGGGAGACCCAGTACTTC CASRTGGGARETQYF
TRBJ2-3 NA NA TRBV28 TGTGCCAGCAGTTTGACTAGCACAGATACGCAGTATTTT CASSLTSTDTQYF
TRBJ2-2 few NA TRBV5-4 TGTGCCAGCAGCTTGAACAGGGCGAACACCGGGGAGCTGTTTTTT CASSLNRANTGELFF
TRBJ2-7 few NA TRBV5-6 TGTGCCAGCAGCTTGGGCGGCGGGACTCCTATCTACGAGCAGTACTTC CASSLGGGTPIYEQYF
TRBJ2-7 NA NA TRBV27 TGTGCCAGCAGTTTAAGGCCGGGAATTGTCTACGAGCAGTACTTC CASSLRPGIVYEQYF
TRBJ2-2 once TRBD1 TRBV9 TGTGCCAGCAGCCCACAGGGGGCCACCGGGGAGCTGTTTTTT CASSPQGATGELFF
TRBJ1-1 NA TRBD1 TRBV6-5 TGTGCCACCGTCCCGGGACAGGGGGCCGCTGAAGCTTTCTTT CATVPGQGAAEAFF
TRBJ1-2 NA NA TRBV2 TGTGCCAGCAGTGAAGGCCGAGCATATGGCTACACCTTC CASSEGRAYGYTF
TRBJ2-3 NA TRBD2 TRBV9 TGTGCCAGCAGCGTAGGGTTTAGCGGGGGAGCTTCAGATACGCAGTATTTT CASSVGFSGGASDTQYF
TRBJ2-2 NA TRBD1 TRBV30 TGTGCCTGGGGTCCCGGGACAGGGCTGTCCGGGGAGCTGTTTTTT CAWGPGTGLSGELFF
TRBJ1-3 NA NA TRBV5-4 TGTGCCAGCAGTCGGGGGGGGACAAGCTCTGGAAACACCATATATTTT CASSRGGTSSGNTIYF
TRBJ1-1 NA TRBD1 TRBV29-1 TGCAGCGTGGGGACAGGAGGAAGAGCTTTCTTT CSVGTGGRAFF
TRBJ1-4 NA TRBD1 TRBV29-1 TGCAGCGTAATCCGGGACAGGGAGGAGATGTTTTTT CSVIRDREEMFF
TRBJ2-7 NA TRBD2 TRBV7-6 TGTGCCAGCAGCTTAGTACTTGTTGCGGGAGGGGACGAGCAGTACTTC CASSLVLVAGGDEQYF
TRBJ1-3 NA TRBD1 TRBV29-1 TGCAGCGTGGTGACAGGGGGATTTGGAAACACCATATATTTT CSVVTGGFGNTIYF
TRBJ1-6 few NA TRBV6-5 TGTGCCAGCAGTTATAAAAACAGGGAAAATTCACCCCTCCACTTT CASSYKNRENSPLHF
TRBJ2-7 medium-sized TRBD2 TRBV2 TGTGCCAGCAGTGGCGGGGGCTCCTACGAGCAGTACTTC CASSGGGSYEQYF
TRBJ2-3 once TRBD2 TRBV5-4 TGTGCCAGCAGCCCGGAGCCAGCGGGGGGTCCTAGCACAGATACGCAGTATTTT CASSPEPAGGPSTDTQYF
TRBJ2-1 NA NA TRBV25-1 TGTGCCAGCAGTGATTCCCCATCCTACAATGAGCAGTTCTTC CASSDSPSYNEQFF
TRBJ1-6 few NA TRBV6-1 TGTGCCAGCAGTGAAAAGCCCTCTGTTAGATCGACCCTCCACTTT CASSEKPSVRSTLHF
TRBJ2-1 NA NA TRBV7-9 TGTGCCAGCAGCTTCCCCTCCCACAATGAGCAGTTCTTC CASSFPSHNEQFF
TRBJ1-1 few TRBD1 TRBV4-3 TGCGCCAGCAGCCAGGGACAGGGAGGAAGAAACACTGAAGCTTTCTTT CASSQGQGGRNTEAFF
TRBJ1-1 NA TRBD1 TRBV11-2 TGTGCCAGCAGCCCCACCGGGACAGGGAACACTGAAGCTTTCTTT CASSPTGTGNTEAFF
TRBJ2-7 NA TRBD1 TRBV27 TGTGCCAGCAGTTTAACTGAGGGGGCCGAGCAGTACTTC CASSLTEGAEQYF
TRBJ2-1 NA TRBD2 TRBV7-2 TGTGCCAGCAGCTCGCAACCAATAGCGGGGGGGCACAATGAGCAGTTCTTC CASSSQPIAGGHNEQFF
TRBJ1-2 NA NA TRBV18 TGTGCCAGCTCACGTTCTATGGAGTCTACTAACTATGGCTACACCTTC CASSRSMESTNYGYTF
TRBJ1-1 NA NA TRBV30 TGTGCCTGGAGTGCAGAGGCCGCTGAAGCTTTCTTT CAWSAEAAEAFF
TRBJ2-7 NA TRBD1 TRBV7-2 TGTGCCAGCAGCTGGAGGTCCCGGGACAGGGGGCAAGAGCAGTACTTC CASSWRSRDRGQEQYF
TRBJ2-3 NA TRBD2 TRBV29-1 TGCAGCGTTGAAGGACTAGCGGGAATGAGCACAGATACGCAGTATTTT CSVEGLAGMSTDTQYF
TRBJ2-7 NA TRBD1 TRBV15 TGTGCCACCAGCGGGACAGGGAACTACGAGCAGTACTTC CATSGTGNYEQYF
TRBJ2-5 NA NA TRBV5-4 TGTGCCAGCAGCTTGGGGCAGACTTTTAACCAAGAGACCCAGTACTTC CASSLGQTFNQETQYF
TRBJ2-1 NA NA TRBV6-6 TGTGCCAGCACCGGTGGGGGGTCTATTGTTAACAATGAGCAGTTCTTC CASTGGGSIVNNEQFF
TRBJ2-7 few TRBD2 TRBV6-5 TGTGCCAGCAGATTACTAGCGGATAGCTCCTACGAGCAGTACTTC CASRLLADSSYEQYF
TRBJ2-1 NA TRBD2 TRBV7-9 TGTGCCAGCATCTGGAGACTAGCGGGGATGGATGAGCAGTTCTTC CASIWRLAGMDEQFF
TRBJ2-1 NA TRBD2 TRBV5-1 TGCGCCAGCACCCCGAGCGGGGGGTACAATGAGCAGTTCTTC CASTPSGGYNEQFF
TRBJ1-1 NA NA TRBV18 TGTGCCAGCTCATCACGAATGGGCCAGCACACTGAAGCTTTCTTT CASSSRMGQHTEAFF
TRBJ2-2 NA TRBD2 TRBV4-1 TGCGCCAGCAGCCAAGATTCCCAACTAGCGGGAGATAGAACGAACACCGGGGAGCTGTTTTTT CASSQDSQLAGDRTNTGELFF
TRBJ2-1 NA TRBD2 TRBV7-8 TGTGCCAGCAGCCCTAGCGGGGGGGCTCAGGACAATGAGCAGTTCTTC CASSPSGGAQDNEQFF
TRBJ1-2 NA NA TRBV6-4 TGTGCCAGCAGCCCAGACAGAGACGGCTATGGCTACACCTTC CASSPDRDGYGYTF
TRBJ1-2 NA NA TRBV2 TGTGCCAGCAATCTCTTGACAGTTACGGGCTACACCTTC CASNLLTVTGYTF
TRBJ2-5 NA NA TRBV29-1 TGCAGTTGCGCCTCTGAGGAGACCCAGTACTTC CSCASEETQYF
TRBJ1-1 NA NA TRBV19 TGTGCCAGTAGTTGGCCGTCGGGAGCAGGGAAGGCTTTCTTT CASSWPSGAGKAFF
TRBJ1-1 NA TRBD1 TRBV18 TGTGCCAGCTCACCCTCCGGGACAGGAAAGATCACTGAAGCTTTCTTT CASSPSGTGKITEAFF
TRBJ1-4 NA NA TRBV6-5 TGTGCCAGCAGTTACAGCCGGCAGGGCCAAAAACTGTTTTTT CASSYSRQGQKLFF
TRBJ2-3 NA NA TRBV4-3 TGCGCCAGCAGCCAAGCGGGTTCCAGCAGTGGGTGGGATACGCAGTATTTT CASSQAGSSSGWDTQYF